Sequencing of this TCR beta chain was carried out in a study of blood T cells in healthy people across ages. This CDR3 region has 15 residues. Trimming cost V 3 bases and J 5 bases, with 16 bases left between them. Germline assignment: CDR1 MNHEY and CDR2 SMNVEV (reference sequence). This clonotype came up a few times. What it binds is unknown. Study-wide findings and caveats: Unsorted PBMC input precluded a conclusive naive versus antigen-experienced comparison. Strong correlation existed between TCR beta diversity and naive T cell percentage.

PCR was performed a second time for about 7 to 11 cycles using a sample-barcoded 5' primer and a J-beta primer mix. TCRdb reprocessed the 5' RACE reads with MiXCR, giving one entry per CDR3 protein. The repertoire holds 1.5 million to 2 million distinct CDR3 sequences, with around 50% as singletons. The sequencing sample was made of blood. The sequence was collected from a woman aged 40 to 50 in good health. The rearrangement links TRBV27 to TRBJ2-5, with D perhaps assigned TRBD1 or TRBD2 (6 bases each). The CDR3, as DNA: TGTGCCAGCAGTTTTCTCCAGGGGAGGTTTGAGACCCAGTACTTC. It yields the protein CASSFLQGRFETQYF.